This TCR beta chain came from a study of regulatory T cells in long-lasting Graves disease. V was shortened by 3 bases and J by 3 bases, with 15 bases between the two germline ends. The V gene's germline CDR1 is LNHDA and CDR2 SQIVND (reference sequence). The CDR3 totals 15 residues. Library construction for TCR beta used iRepertoire HTBI primers and Arm-PCR of CDR3 regions. TCRdb passed the multiplex PCR reads through MiXCR, listing each CDR3 protein once. Among some 240,000 distinct CDR3 sequences listed, approximately 18% were seen once. Study-level results: Persistent disease was associated with favored TRBV28 usage and with favored use of TRBJ1-2 and TRBJ2-5.

This clonotype was counted at least ten times. Its cognate antigen is unknown. Stated time point: newly diagnosed GD, antithyroid drugs for less than 3 months. PBMC RNA served as the TCR library source. It was American Thyroid Association guidelines that determined Graves' disease diagnosis. These data also formed part of another study, on T cells in Graves' hyperthyroidism and ophthalmopathy.

This receptor was taken from a woman in her thirties with Graves disease. V and J are TRBV19 and TRBJ2-7; no reliable D call. The starting material was peripheral blood mononuclear cells (PBMCs), obtained at new diagnosis, from a patient treated with antithyroid drugs. CDR3: CASSMRTEIIYEQYF. CDR3 coding DNA: TGTGCCAGTAGTATGAGGACCGAGATTATCTACGAGCAGTACTTC.